These 32 T cell receptor beta chains were all obtained from the same sample, sequenced in a study of human T cells and chemical hapten exposure. Time point here: pre-sensitization, week 0. Documented treatment: therapeutic diphenylcyclopropenone sensitization with weekly scalp DPC. TCRdb itself ran the RACE reads through MiXCR, one entry per CDR3 protein. The sample records some 300,000 distinct CDR3 sequences, around 5.5% being singletons. Sequenced here: whole blood, sampled in connection with sensitization to the hapten diphenylcyclopropenone (DPC). The receptor source for this set is a woman aged 18-29 years with alopecia areata. Some clones in this sample may be carry-over from other donors' samples.

This clonotype was counted ten times or more. CDR3 region: CASSVGSGGFVEQYF. CDR3 in DNA: TGTGCCAGCAGCGTAGGATCAGGGGGGTTTGTCGAGCAGTACTTC. The genes are TRBV9 and TRBJ2-7, with D possibly TRBD1 on 7 matching bases. V dropped 0 bases and J dropped 6 bases, with 16 bases sitting between them. CDR1 and CDR2 from the germline V gene are SGDLS and YYNGEE. The length of the CDR3 is 15 residues.

This clonotype was observed a few times. The genes are TRBV7-2 and TRBJ2-2; no definite D call. The CDR3 sequence is 15 residues long. V was clipped by 2 bases and J by 1 base, with 8 bases between them. Looked up from germline, CDR1 is SGHTA and CDR2 is FQGNSA. Here the CDR3 DNA reads TGTGCCAGCAGCTTATGGGCAGGGAACACCGGGGAGCTGTTTTTT. Its protein product is CASSLWAGNTGELFF.

This clonotype has only a few counts. CDR3 DNA sequence: TGTGCCAGCAGCTTTGAGAACCAGGGTGAGCAGTTCTTC. Its translation: CASSFENQGEQFF. This rearrangement joins TRBV7-3 to TRBJ2-1; TRBD1 might be the D (5 bases). Germline lookup yields CDR1 SGHTA and CDR2 FQGTGA. Trimming cost V 3 bases and J 9 bases, with 12 bases left between them. The CDR3 covers 13 residues.

In this sample, this clonotype turned up a few times. The chain recombines TRBV15 with TRBJ2-7, with 7 bases aligning to TRBD1. V lost 4 bases and J lost 5; bases outside the gene matches: 5. This CDR3 has 13 amino acids. Germline CDR1 is LNHNV and CDR2 is YYDKDF (reference sequence). The CDR3 is CATSTPDRDEQYF. Here the CDR3 DNA reads TGTGCCACCAGCACCCCCGACAGGGACGAGCAGTACTTC.

This clonotype was counted many times. The genes are TRBV5-1 and TRBJ2-5; D ambiguous. CDR1 is SGHRS, CDR2 YFSETQ, per germline. V was cut by 2 bases and J by 5 bases, with 10 bases left in between. This CDR3 contains 13 residues. Here the CDR3 reads CASSFQSVETQYF. As DNA, the CDR3 is TGCGCCAGCAGCTTTCAGTCGGTGGAGACCCAGTACTTC.

Many counts were recorded for this clonotype. The V and J genes are TRBV2 and TRBJ1-5; D is unclear. Trimming shortened V by 4 bases and J by 11 bases, and 9 bases separated the two germline ends. This CDR3 contains 11 residues. From germline, CDR1 is SNHLY and CDR2 FYNNEI. The DNA for the CDR3 is TGTGCCAGCAGTGTGGGGTACGCCCAGCATTTT. The encoded protein is CASSVGYAQHF. The whole variable domain, filled in from reference TRBV2 and TRBJ1-5, reads EPEVTQTPSHQVTQMGQEVILRCVPISNHLYFYWYRQILGQKVEFLVSFYNNEISEKSEIFDDQFSVERPDGSNFTLKIRSTKLEDSAMYFCASSVGYAQHFGDGTRLSIL.

This clonotype was seen repeatedly, ten times or more. V usage is TRBV12-3 or TRBV12-4 and J usage is TRBJ1-6; no clear D. V was clipped by 6 bases and J by 9 bases, with 9 bases between them. The CDR3 is made up of 12 amino acids. Here the CDR3 reads CASRLVGSPLHF. The DNA of the CDR3 is TGTGCCAGCAGACTAGTTGGTTCACCCCTCCACTTT.

In its sample, this clonotype was seen a few times. The rearrangement links TRBV7-2 to TRBJ1-2; a weak D match, TRBD1 (6 bases). V lost 2 bases and J 3 bases, leaving 16 bases between the germline ends. This CDR3 comprises 16 residues. From germline, CDR1 is SGHTA and CDR2 FQGNSA. The CDR3 loop reads CASSLRKGVYHYGYTF. The CDR3 region has the DNA TGTGCCAGCAGCTTACGGAAGGGGGTGTACCACTATGGCTACACCTTC.

This clonotype was found many times. The rearrangement uses TRBV3-1 and TRBJ2-2, with D unresolved. The germline V gene encodes CDR1 LGHDT and CDR2 YNNKEL (reference sequence). This CDR3 is built from 16 residues. With 2 bases removed from V and 1 base from J, the gap between germline ends came to 11 bases. The CDR3 region has the DNA TGTGCCAGCAGCCAAAATTGGGTCAAGAACACCGGGGAGCTGTTTTTT. This gives the protein CASSQNWVKNTGELFF.

The chain joins TRBV2 to TRBJ1-5; D not resolved. V shed 7 bases and J shed 0 bases, with 13 bases lying between them. In germline, CDR1 is SNHLY, CDR2 FYNNEI. The length of the CDR3 is 15 residues. The DNA of the CDR3 is TGTGCCAGCAAGGACCTCTCTTATAGCAATCAGCCCCAGCATTTT. This encodes CASKDLSYSNQPQHF.

This clonotype came up many times. The chain couples TRBV28 to TRBJ1-2; 9 nucleotides line up with TRBD1. V lost 3 bases and J lost 4; bases outside the gene matches: 6. This CDR3 is built from 15 residues. Germline CDR1 MDHEN, CDR2 SYDVKM. Here the CDR3 DNA reads TGTGCCAGCAGTTTGGGGACAGGGACGGGCTATGGCTACACCTTC. Its translation: CASSLGTGTGYGYTF.

The sample holds many counts of this clonotype. V gene TRBV12-3 or TRBV12-4 combines with J gene TRBJ1-5; D call uncertain. With 3 bases removed from V and 5 bases from J, the gap between germline ends came to 11 bases. There are 14 residues in the CDR3. The CDR3 bases are TGTGCCAGCAGTTTTTGGGGTTCAGATCAGCCCCAGCATTTT. Protein: CASSFWGSDQPQHF.

The chain joins TRBV28 to TRBJ2-7; 9 bases are a match to TRBD1. Germline CDR1 and CDR2: MDHEN and SYDVKM. V was pared by 8 bases and J by 5 bases, with 7 bases of the junction left unmatched. The CDR3 totals 13 residues. The CDR3 loop is CASRQGVYNEQYF. CDR3 DNA: TGTGCCAGCCGACAGGGGGTCTACAACGAGCAGTACTTC.

The V and J genes are TRBV28 and TRBJ2-3, with TRBD1 as a possible D gene (6 bases). Trimming took 8 bases from V and 2 from J, leaving 14 bases between them. Germline V gene sequence: CDR1 MDHEN, CDR2 SYDVKM. This CDR3 is 14 amino acids long. The CDR3 spells CASLGQLSTDTQYF. CDR3 coding DNA: TGTGCCAGCCTAGGACAGCTCTCCACAGATACGCAGTATTTT.

This clonotype was seen many times. The V and J genes are TRBV20-1 and TRBJ2-7, with a weak D call TRBD2 (7 bases). This CDR3 spans 16 amino acids. The ends were cut back, 0 bases at V and 3 bases at J, with 18 bases in the middle. CDR1 is DFQATT, CDR2 SNEGSKA, per germline (reference sequence). In nucleotides, the CDR3 is TGCAGTGCTAGAGATCCCCGTACGGGGGGCCACTACGAGCAGTACTTC. It translates to CSARDPRTGGHYEQYF.

This clonotype was detected ten times or more. The chain uses TRBV5-6 and TRBJ1-1, with D unclear. Germline-derived CDR1 and CDR2 are SGHDT and YYEEEE. V was shortened by 5 bases and J by 0 bases, with 8 bases between the two germline ends. CDR3 length: 13 amino acids. CDR3 sequence reads: CASSNGMNTEAFF. The DNA of the CDR3 is TGTGCCAGCAGTAATGGGATGAACACTGAAGCTTTCTTT.

This clonotype showed up many times. The chain has TRBV7-9 and TRBJ2-7; D gene uncertain. CDR3 size: 14 residues. V gave up 5 bases and J gave up 2 bases, with 13 bases separating them. Germline assignment: CDR1 SEHNR and CDR2 FQNEAQ (reference sequence). The CDR3 coding sequence is TGTGCCAGCAGCCTGGACGTTTCGCCCTACGAGCAGTACTTC. Translated, it gives CASSLDVSPYEQYF.

This sequence joins TRBV4-3 and TRBJ2-7; D may be TRBD2 (6 bases). Trimming shortened V by 0 bases and J by 6 bases, and 21 bases separated the two germline ends. CDR1 and CDR2 from the germline V gene are LGHNA and YSLEER. The CDR3 totals 17 residues. CDR3 sequence (DNA): TGCGCCAGCAGCCAAGATTGGGCGGCGGGGAAATCGCCCGAGCAGTACTTC. This encodes CASSQDWAAGKSPEQYF.

This clonotype was seen many times. The chain links TRBV28 to TRBJ1-2; 7 nucleotides align to TRBD1. Germline V gives CDR1 MDHEN, CDR2 SYDVKM. This CDR3 spans 13 amino acids. Losses at the gene ends were 6 bases for V and 4 bases for J; bases not matched to a gene: 5. CDR3 protein: CASRQGTLYGYTF. CDR3 DNA: TGTGCCAGCAGACAGGGGACCCTCTATGGCTACACCTTC.

This clonotype turned up a few times. Here the CDR3 DNA reads TGCAGTGCTAGAGATTATCCGGGGGCAGGCACTGAAGCTTTCTTT. Translation: CSARDYPGAGTEAFF. This sequence joins TRBV20-1 and TRBJ1-1; D possibly corresponds to TRBD1 (6 bases). Germline-derived CDR1 and CDR2 are DFQATT and SNEGSKA (reference sequence). The CDR3 contains 15 residues. Trimming stripped 0 bases from V and 4 bases from J, with 15 bases between.

This clonotype occurred a few times. V usage is TRBV15 and J usage is TRBJ2-5, with D perhaps TRBD1 or TRBD2 (5 bases each). Germline V gives CDR1 LNHNV, CDR2 YYDKDF (reference sequence). The CDR3 consists of 14 residues. Deletions cut 5 bases from V and 2 bases from J, with 12 bases between. The CDR3 region is CATSLGVGQETQYF. Here the CDR3 DNA reads TGTGCCACCAGCCTGGGGGTAGGACAAGAGACCCAGTACTTC.

In its sample, this clonotype was seen many times. The CDR3 loop is CASSPGTAPEKLFF. CDR3 nucleotides: TGTGCCAGCAGCCCAGGGACAGCTCCTGAAAAACTGTTTTTT. The V gene is TRBV12-3 or TRBV12-4, the J gene TRBJ1-4, with 7 bases aligning to TRBD1. The CDR3 length is 14 residues. Trimming removed 6 bases from V and 7 bases from J; junction bases left unmatched: 8.

Many counts were recorded for this clonotype. The CDR3: CASSLAGWAGELFF. The CDR3 nucleotides read TGTGCCAGCAGCTTAGCCGGGTGGGCCGGGGAGCTGTTTTTT. The chain recombines TRBV7-2 with TRBJ2-2; D is uncertain. This CDR3 contains 14 residues. Germline values: CDR1 SGHTA, CDR2 FQGNSA. Trimming left V 0 bases short and J 6 bases short, with 8 bases between.

This clonotype has ten or more counts. This chain connects TRBV19 to TRBJ2-7, with D perhaps given as TRBD1 or TRBD2 (6 bases each). Germline CDR1 is LNHDA and CDR2 is SQIVND (reference sequence). V lost 1 base to trimming and J lost 0 bases, with 10 bases between them. The CDR3 totals 15 residues. CDR3 amino acids: CASSIGRGHSYEQYF. CDR3 nucleotide sequence: TGTGCCAGTAGTATAGGACGGGGGCACTCCTACGAGCAGTACTTC.

This clonotype came up a few times. V and J are TRBV4-3 and TRBJ2-3; D gene ambiguous. Germline V gene data show CDR1 as LGHNA and CDR2 as YSLEER. CDR3 length equals 14 residues. V lost 2 bases, J lost 5 bases, and 11 bases lay in between. CDR3 in DNA: TGCGCCAGCAGCCAAAGGATAGCTGAAGATACGCAGTATTTT. Encoded protein: CASSQRIAEDTQYF.

The rearrangement links TRBV27 to TRBJ1-5; D unclear. V was clipped by 6 bases and J by 0 bases, with 12 bases between them. This CDR3 spans 15 amino acids. Germline V lookup: CDR1 MNHEY, CDR2 SMNVEV (reference sequence). CDR3: CASSNRVNSNQPQHF. In DNA form, the CDR3 reads TGTGCCAGCAGCAACAGAGTTAATAGCAATCAGCCCCAGCATTTT.

This clonotype appeared many times. The V and J genes are TRBV2 and TRBJ2-3; 8 bases line up with TRBD2. There are 17 residues in the CDR3. Losses at the gene ends were 8 bases for V and 1 base for J; bases not matched to a gene: 14. Germline CDR1 and CDR2: SNHLY and FYNNEI. The CDR3 DNA is TGTGCCAGCCCGAAGCGGCAAGGGGGACTAGGCACAGATACGCAGTATTTT. It encodes CASPKRQGGLGTDTQYF.

This clonotype appeared a few times. The chain carries TRBV20-1 and TRBJ1-2; D unresolved. The CDR3 has 14 amino acids. Trimming removed 5 bases at V and 8 bases at J, with 21 bases between. CDR1 is DFQATT and CDR2 is SNEGSKA in the germline V gene (reference sequence). The CDR3 bases are TGCAGTGCTCCCCCCTCTCTAGGGTGGTTGGGCTACACCTTC. This encodes CSAPPSLGWLGYTF.

V is TRBV4-3 and J is TRBJ1-6; D is perhaps TRBD1 (5 bases). The CDR3 covers 17 residues. CDR1 and CDR2 (germline): LGHNA, YSLEER. Trimming shortened V by 0 bases and J by 5 bases, and 14 bases separated the two germline ends. The CDR3 sequence: CASSQEGGYLNNSPLHF. CDR3 in DNA: TGCGCCAGCAGCCAAGAGGGGGGGTACTTAAATAATTCACCCCTCCACTTT.

This clonotype was found many times. The rearrangement links TRBV2 to TRBJ2-3, with TRBD2 matching over 12 bases. Unmatched junction bases numbered 9, after V lost 6 bases and J lost 5 bases. Germline V gives CDR1 SNHLY, CDR2 FYNNEI. The CDR3 covers 16 residues. CDR3 in DNA: TGTGCCAGCAGCGAGCTAGCGGGGGGGCCGATAGATACGCAGTATTTT. This translates into CASSELAGGPIDTQYF.

This clonotype was seen a handful of times. The chain carries TRBV11-2 and TRBJ1-4; the D is unclear. The CDR3 consists of 13 residues. Trimming removed 0 bases from V and 8 bases from J, with 7 bases in between. Germline CDR1 and CDR2: SGHAT and FQNNGV. This CDR3 is CASSLEAGEKLFF. The CDR3 DNA reads TGTGCCAGCAGCTTAGAGGCGGGAGAAAAACTGTTTTTT.

This clonotype was picked up many times. The chain uses TRBV9 and TRBJ1-1, with D unresolved. The CDR3 contains 13 residues. The V end lost 2 bases, the J end lost 2 bases, and 7 bases lay between the germline ends. The germline V gene has CDR1 SGDLS and CDR2 YYNGEE. The CDR3 region has the DNA TGTGCCAGCAGCGTGGACGCAAACACTGAAGCTTTCTTT. It yields the protein CASSVDANTEAFF.